These 2 T cell receptor beta chains were sequenced from one sample in a study of cytomegalovirus exposure and HLA in healthy donors. PCR primers comprised 60 Vbeta and 13 Jbeta primers. Sequencing used immunoSEQ multiplex PCR; TCRdb keeps in-frame clones, though not all of them. The table records around 300,000 clones, 80% to 90% of them present only once. The sample taken for sequencing was PBMCs. Receptor source: a middle-aged woman in good health and CMV-seropositive.

The chain employs TRBV19 and TRBJ1-1; TRBD1 matches at 9 bases. From germline, CDR1 is LNHDA and CDR2 SQIVND (reference sequence). V was clipped by 1 base and J by 1 base; unmatched bases: 4. The CDR3 consists of 16 residues. The CDR3 nucleotides read TGTGCCAGTAGTATAGCCTCGGACAGGGGGAACACTGAAGCTTTCTTT. Amino acids: CASSIASDRGNTEAFF.

This clone appeared once. CDR3 bases: TGTGCCACCAGCAGAGATAGTTTCGAGCTACAGGGGAATCAGCCCCAGCATTTT. It yields the protein CATSRDSFELQGNQPQHF. The chain combines TRBV15 with TRBJ1-5; 7 bases are shared with TRBD1. The germline V gene encodes CDR1 LNHNV and CDR2 YYDKDF (reference sequence). The CDR3 runs to 18 residues. V trimming: 0 bases; J trimming: 4 bases; junction bases outside the gene matches: 12.